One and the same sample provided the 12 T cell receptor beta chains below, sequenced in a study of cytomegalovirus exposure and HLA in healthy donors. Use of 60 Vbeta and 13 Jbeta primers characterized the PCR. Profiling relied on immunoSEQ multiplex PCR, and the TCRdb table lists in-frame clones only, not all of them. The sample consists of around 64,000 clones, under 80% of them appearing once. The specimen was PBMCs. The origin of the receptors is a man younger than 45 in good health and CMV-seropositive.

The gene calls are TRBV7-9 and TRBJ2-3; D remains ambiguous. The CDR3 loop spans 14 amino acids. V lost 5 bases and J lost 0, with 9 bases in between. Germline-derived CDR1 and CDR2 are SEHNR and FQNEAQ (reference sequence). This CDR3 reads CASSMTISTDTQYF. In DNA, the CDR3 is TGTGCCAGCAGCATGACAATAAGCACAGATACGCAGTATTTT.

The CDR3 reads CASSQDRAGPDTQYF. CDR3 DNA: TGCGCCAGCAGCCAAGATAGGGCGGGGCCGGATACGCAGTATTTT. The chain combines TRBV4-1 with TRBJ2-3; possible D gene TRBD2, 6 bases. V lost 0 bases to trimming and J lost 6 bases, with 13 bases between them. Germline loops: CDR1 MGHRA, CDR2 YSYEKL. The CDR3 consists of 15 residues.

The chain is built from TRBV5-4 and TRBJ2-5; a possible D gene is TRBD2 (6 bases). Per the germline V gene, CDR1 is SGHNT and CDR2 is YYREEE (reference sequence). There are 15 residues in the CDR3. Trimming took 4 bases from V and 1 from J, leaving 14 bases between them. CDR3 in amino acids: CASSPEGGPQETQYF. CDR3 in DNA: TGTGCCAGCAGCCCGGAGGGCGGCCCCCAAGAGACCCAGTACTTC.

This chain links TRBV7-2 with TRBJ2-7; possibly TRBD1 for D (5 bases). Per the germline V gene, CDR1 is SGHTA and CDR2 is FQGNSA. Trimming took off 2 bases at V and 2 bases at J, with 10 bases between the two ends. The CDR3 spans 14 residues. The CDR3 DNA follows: TGTGCCAGCAGCTTAAACGCAGGGCCCTACGAGCAGTACTTC. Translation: CASSLNAGPYEQYF.

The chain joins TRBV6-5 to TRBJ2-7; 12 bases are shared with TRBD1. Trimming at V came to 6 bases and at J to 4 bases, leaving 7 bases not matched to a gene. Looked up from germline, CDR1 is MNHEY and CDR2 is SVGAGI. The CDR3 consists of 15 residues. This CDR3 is CASSGGTGGKYEQYF. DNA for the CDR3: TGTGCCAGCAGCGGAGGGACAGGGGGCAAGTACGAGCAGTACTTC.

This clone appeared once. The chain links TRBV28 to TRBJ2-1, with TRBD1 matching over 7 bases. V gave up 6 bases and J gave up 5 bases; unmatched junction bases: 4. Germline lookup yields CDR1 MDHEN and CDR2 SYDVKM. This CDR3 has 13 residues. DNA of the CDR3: TGTGCCAGCAGCCGAGGACAGGACAATGAGCAGTTCTTC. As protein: CASSRGQDNEQFF.

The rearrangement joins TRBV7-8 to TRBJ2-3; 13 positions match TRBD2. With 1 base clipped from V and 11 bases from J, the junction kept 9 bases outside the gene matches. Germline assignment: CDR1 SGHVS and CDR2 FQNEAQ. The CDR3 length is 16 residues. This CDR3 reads CASSLVALAGGREQYF. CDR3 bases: TGTGCCAGCAGCTTAGTCGCACTAGCGGGGGGGAGGGAGCAGTATTTT.

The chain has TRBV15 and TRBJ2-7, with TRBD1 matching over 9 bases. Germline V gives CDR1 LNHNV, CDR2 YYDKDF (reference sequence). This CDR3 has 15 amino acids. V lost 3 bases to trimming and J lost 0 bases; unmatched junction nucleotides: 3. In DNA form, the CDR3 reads TGTGCCACCAGCAGGGGACAGGGAATCTCCTACGAGCAGTACTTC. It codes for CATSRGQGISYEQYF.

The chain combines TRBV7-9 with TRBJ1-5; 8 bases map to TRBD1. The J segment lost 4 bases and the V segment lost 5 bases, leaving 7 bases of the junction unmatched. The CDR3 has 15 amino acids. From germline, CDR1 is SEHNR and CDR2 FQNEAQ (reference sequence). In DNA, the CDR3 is TGTGCCAGCAGCCGCGGGACAGGAGGAAATCAGCCCCAGCATTTT. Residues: CASSRGTGGNQPQHF.

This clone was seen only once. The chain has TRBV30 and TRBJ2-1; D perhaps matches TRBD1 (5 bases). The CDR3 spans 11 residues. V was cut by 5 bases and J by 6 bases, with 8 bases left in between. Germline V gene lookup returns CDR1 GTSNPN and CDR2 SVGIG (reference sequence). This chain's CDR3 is CAWQGRNEQFF. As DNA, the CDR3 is TGTGCCTGGCAGGGTCGCAATGAGCAGTTCTTC.

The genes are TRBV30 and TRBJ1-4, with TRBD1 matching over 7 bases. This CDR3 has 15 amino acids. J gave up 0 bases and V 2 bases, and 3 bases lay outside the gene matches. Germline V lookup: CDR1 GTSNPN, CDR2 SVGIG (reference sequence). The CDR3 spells CAWSRGQATNEKLFF. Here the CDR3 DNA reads TGTGCCTGGAGTCGTGGACAGGCAACTAATGAAAAACTGTTTTTT. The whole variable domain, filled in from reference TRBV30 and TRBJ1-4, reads SQTIHQWPATLVQPVGSPLSLECTVEGTSNPNLYWYRQAAGRGLQLLFYSVGIGQISSEVPQNLSASRPQDRQFILSSKKLLLSDSGFYLCAWSRGQATNEKLFFGSGTQLSVL.

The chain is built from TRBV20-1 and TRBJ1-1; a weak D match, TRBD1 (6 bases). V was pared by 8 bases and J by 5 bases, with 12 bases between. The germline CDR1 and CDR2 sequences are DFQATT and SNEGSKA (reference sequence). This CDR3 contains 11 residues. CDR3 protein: CSPSQGTEAFF. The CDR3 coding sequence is TGCAGTCCCTCCCAGGGGACTGAAGCTTTCTTT.